The 26 T cell receptor beta chains below all came from one sample that was sequenced in a study of T cell responses to AZD1222 COVID-19 vaccine. Repertoires were generated with immunoSEQ multiplex PCR, while TCRdb's copy carries only in-frame clones and drops some. This table has 85,000 to 100,000 clones, around nine tenths appearing once. The sample in question was peripheral blood, obtained on day 0 of AZD1222 vaccination. All receptors come from an adult in good health.

The CDR3 here is CASSAQLGAGYEQYF. For the CDR3, the DNA is TGTGCCAGCAGCGCCCAACTAGGGGCAGGCTACGAGCAGTACTTC. The rearrangement links TRBV6-4 to TRBJ2-7; D may be TRBD1 or TRBD2 (5 bases each). The V gene lost 6 bases and the J gene lost 3 bases, with 18 bases spanning the gap. In germline, CDR1 is MRHNA, CDR2 SNTAGT. The CDR3 consists of 15 residues.

V and J are TRBV27 and TRBJ2-1; either TRBD1 or TRBD2 may supply D (6 bases each). The germline V and J ends were trimmed by 6 bases and 4 bases, with 16 bases remaining between them. The CDR3 spans 15 residues. Germline V lookup: CDR1 MNHEY, CDR2 SMNVEV (reference sequence). DNA of the CDR3: TGTGCCAGCAGAATCGACGGGGGCCCGTACAATGAGCAGTTCTTC. It translates to CASRIDGGPYNEQFF.

The chain carries TRBV10-3 and TRBJ1-5; D is unclear. Trimming removed 5 bases at V and 1 base at J, with 9 bases between. Germline V gene lookup returns CDR1 ENHRY and CDR2 SYGVKD. The CDR3 has 14 amino acids. This chain's CDR3 is CAISSQLSNQPQHF. The CDR3 nucleotides read TGTGCCATCAGTAGCCAGTTGAGCAATCAGCCCCAGCATTTT.

The gene calls are TRBV6-5 and TRBJ2-3; TRBD1 aligns across 9 bases. The germline CDR1 and CDR2 sequences are MNHEY and SVGAGI. CDR3 length: 15 amino acids. V dropped 0 bases and J dropped 6; count of bases not matched to a gene: 4. Here the CDR3 reads CASSYSTGGLDTQYF. CDR3 nucleotide sequence: TGTGCCAGCAGTTACTCGACAGGGGGTTTGGATACGCAGTATTTT.

J is TRBJ1-1 and V is TRBV5-1; D gene unclear. V was clipped by 0 bases and J by 0 bases, with 9 bases between them. The CDR3 length is 15 residues. Germline assignment: CDR1 SGHRS and CDR2 YFSETQ. CDR3 nucleotide sequence: TGCGCCAGCAGCTTGGCGGACGGCATGAACACTGAAGCTTTCTTT. Translating gives CASSLADGMNTEAFF.

CDR3 DNA: TGTGCTAGTGGTTTGGGGACAGAATTGAGCTCCTACGAGCAGTACTTC. Translated, it gives CASGLGTELSSYEQYF. The V call is TRBV12-5, the J call TRBJ2-7, with TRBD1 as a possible D gene (6 bases). Trimming took 1 base from V and 0 from J, leaving 13 bases between them. The CDR3 is made up of 16 amino acids. From germline, CDR1 is LGHNT and CDR2 FRNRAP.

This chain connects TRBV3-1 (or the pseudogene TRBV3-2) to TRBJ1-4; D is uncertain. Trimming cost V 3 bases and J 8 bases, with 13 bases left between them. Germline V gene sequence: CDR1 LGHDT, CDR2 YNNKEL (reference sequence). The CDR3 runs to 14 residues. The CDR3 spells CASSHEIGLEKLFF. In DNA form, the CDR3 reads TGTGCCAGCAGCCATGAAATAGGGTTGGAAAAACTGTTTTTT.

This chain connects TRBV27 to TRBJ2-7; no reliable D call. From germline, CDR1 is MNHEY and CDR2 SMNVEV (reference sequence). CDR3 length: 14 residues. The ends were cut back, 6 bases at V and 3 bases at J, with 15 bases in the middle. CDR3 sequence (DNA): TGTGCCAGCAGGGCAAATTACCCCTACTACGAGCAGTACTTC. The encoded protein is CASRANYPYYEQYF.

This chain joins TRBV19 and TRBJ1-1; D possibly corresponds to TRBD1 (5 bases). In germline, CDR1 is LNHDA, CDR2 SQIVND (reference sequence). V was shortened by 6 bases and J by 0 bases, with 8 bases between the two germline ends. The CDR3 spans 13 residues. The CDR3 bases are TGTGCCAGTAGGGACACTATGAACACTGAAGCTTTCTTT. Its translation is CASRDTMNTEAFF.

J is TRBJ2-1 and V is TRBV11-3; D is perhaps TRBD1 or TRBD2 (5 bases each). The CDR3 contains 13 residues. Germline assignment: CDR1 SGHNT and CDR2 YENEEA. V dropped 5 bases and J dropped 6 bases, with 11 bases sitting between them. The CDR3 protein is CASSDRDVNEQFF. The CDR3 coding sequence is TGTGCCAGCAGCGACCGGGACGTCAATGAGCAGTTCTTC. Variable domain in full (rest from reference TRBV11-3 and TRBJ2-1): EAGVVQSPRYKIIEKKQPVAFWCNPISGHNTLYWYLQNLGQGPELLIRYENEEAVDDSQLPKDRFSAERLKGVDSTLKIQPAELGDSAVYLCASSDRDVNEQFFGPGTRLTVL.

The chain joins TRBV24-1 to TRBJ2-1; possible D gene TRBD1, 5 bases. The germline V and J ends were trimmed by 2 bases and 0 bases, with 10 bases remaining between them. Germline lookup yields CDR1 KGHDR and CDR2 SFDVKD. The CDR3 is 16 residues long. CDR3 amino acids: CATSDYTTDSYNEQFF. The CDR3 bases are TGTGCCACCAGTGATTATACGACAGACTCCTACAATGAGCAGTTCTTC.

This chain links TRBV4-1 with TRBJ2-3; TRBD1 matches at 9 bases. Germline-derived CDR1 and CDR2 are MGHRA and YSYEKL. V trimming: 4 bases; J trimming: 1 base; junction bases outside the gene matches: 0. The CDR3 contains 14 residues. As DNA, the CDR3 is TGCGCCAGCAGCCGGACAGGGGGCACAGATACGCAGTATTTT. This gives the protein CASSRTGGTDTQYF.

The chain recombines TRBV27 with TRBJ2-1, with 9 bases matching TRBD2. Germline V lookup: CDR1 MNHEY, CDR2 SMNVEV (reference sequence). CDR3 size: 15 residues. V lost 7 bases and J lost 6; bases outside the gene matches: 10. CDR3 DNA sequence: TGTGCCAGCATGAGTGCGGGAGGGTTTGGCAATGAGCAGTTCTTC. It yields the protein CASMSAGGFGNEQFF.

The genes are TRBV4-3 and TRBJ2-7; D may be TRBD1 (5 bases). CDR3 length: 13 amino acids. V was cut by 0 bases and J by 7 bases, with 10 bases left in between. Germline CDR1 is LGHNA and CDR2 is YSLEER. CDR3: CASSQDKGYEQYF. DNA of the CDR3: TGCGCCAGCAGCCAAGATAAGGGGTATGAGCAGTACTTC.

V is TRBV27 and J is TRBJ1-2; D uncertain. The V end was cut by 0 bases, the J end by 4 bases, with 6 bases between. CDR3 length: 13 residues. Germline loops: CDR1 MNHEY, CDR2 SMNVEV (reference sequence). The CDR3 coding sequence is TGTGCCAGCAGTTTATCCCATTCCTATGGCTACACCTTC. Encoded protein: CASSLSHSYGYTF.

This clone was picked up one time. V is TRBV6-2 or TRBV6-3 and J is TRBJ2-5, with 12 bases aligning to TRBD2. V trimming: 4 bases; J trimming: 4 bases; junction bases outside the gene matches: 1. The CDR3 consists of 14 residues. Per germline, CDR1 MNHEY and CDR2 SVGEGT. The CDR3 DNA is TGTGCCAGCAGTTCGGGACTAGCGGGAGAGACCCAGTACTTC. Amino acid sequence: CASSSGLAGETQYF.

The rearrangement links TRBV9 to TRBJ1-2, with D tentatively TRBD1 (5 bases). The CDR3 is made up of 16 amino acids. Germline V gives CDR1 SGDLS, CDR2 YYNGEE. Trimming removed 0 bases from V and 2 bases from J, with 14 bases in between. The CDR3 DNA follows: TGTGCCAGCAGCGTAGACCCAGGGACGGGAAACTATGGCTACACCTTC. Its protein product is CASSVDPGTGNYGYTF.

The CDR3 spells CASSRPGTGTNEQFF. Written as DNA, the CDR3 is TGTGCCAGCAGTCGTCCCGGGACAGGGACGAATGAGCAGTTCTTC. The chain links TRBV28 to TRBJ2-1, with 9 bases identical to TRBD1. This CDR3 spans 15 amino acids. Germline V gene lookup returns CDR1 MDHEN and CDR2 SYDVKM. V shed 5 bases and J 7 bases; nucleotides not matched to a gene: 9. The complete variable domain, with remaining parts taken from reference TRBV28 and TRBJ2-1, reads DVKVTQSSRYLVKRTGEKVFLECVQDMDHENMFWYRQDPGLGLRLIYFSYDVKMKEKGDIPEGYSVSREKKERFSLILESASTNQTSMYLCASSRPGTGTNEQFFGPGTRLTVL.

The chain uses TRBV11-2 and TRBJ2-1; 10 nucleotides align to TRBD1. The J segment lost 4 bases and the V segment lost 5 bases, leaving 5 bases of the junction unmatched. This CDR3 region has 15 residues. Germline CDR1 reads SGHAT; CDR2 reads FQNNGV. The CDR3 region is CASSQDRGGYNEQFF. The CDR3 coding sequence is TGTGCCAGCAGCCAGGACAGGGGGGGTTACAATGAGCAGTTCTTC.

The chain has TRBV18 and TRBJ1-5; possibly TRBD1 for D (5 bases). V lost 0 bases and J lost 4, with 7 bases in between. The V gene's germline CDR1 is KGHSH and CDR2 LQKENI. This CDR3 has 14 amino acids. CDR3: CASSPPGPNQPQHF. As DNA, the CDR3 is TGTGCCAGCTCACCACCGGGGCCTAATCAGCCCCAGCATTTT. Full variable domain (rest looked up from reference TRBV18 and TRBJ1-5): NAGVMQNPRHLVRRRGQEARLRCSPMKGHSHVYWYRQLPEEGLKFMVYLQKENIIDESGMPKERFSAEFPKEGPSILRIQQVVRGDSAAYFCASSPPGPNQPQHFGDGTRLSIL.

The V call is TRBV25-1, the J call TRBJ2-7; maybe TRBD1 (6 bases). The CDR3 contains 12 residues. The V gene lost 5 bases and the J gene lost 4 bases, with 9 bases spanning the gap. In germline, CDR1 is MGHDK, CDR2 SYGVNS. The CDR3 coding sequence is TGTGCCAGCAGTACAGGGCCGTACGAGCAGTACTTC. This gives the protein CASSTGPYEQYF.

The rearrangement links TRBV5-1 to TRBJ2-7; 10 nucleotides line up with TRBD1. The CDR3 sequence is 13 residues long. J gave up 3 bases and V 8 bases, and 5 bases lay outside the gene matches. The V gene's germline CDR1 is SGHRS and CDR2 YFSETQ. The CDR3 DNA reads TGCGCCAGTTCCGGGACAGGGGTCTACGAGCAGTACTTC. Residues: CASSGTGVYEQYF.

The CDR3 reads CASTSPGLGIEAFF. CDR3 coding DNA: TGTGCCAGCACGTCACCGGGACTAGGGATTGAAGCTTTCTTT. The V gene is TRBV6-5, the J gene TRBJ1-1; the D gene is possibly TRBD1 (5 bases). CDR3 length: 14 amino acids. The V and J ends lost 7 bases and 7 bases respectively, with 19 bases between them. The germline V gene encodes CDR1 MNHEY and CDR2 SVGAGI.

This chain links TRBV28 with TRBJ1-5; 7 nucleotides agree with TRBD1. Germline V gene lookup returns CDR1 MDHEN and CDR2 SYDVKM. J lost 6 bases, V lost 2 bases, and 7 bases had no gene match. This CDR3 comprises 15 residues. For the CDR3, the DNA is TGTGCCAGCAGTTTACCCAGGGGGAACTCTCAGCCCCAGCATTTT. It is translated as CASSLPRGNSQPQHF. The full variable domain, in which reference TRBV28 and TRBJ1-5 provide the parts outside the CDR3, is DVKVTQSSRYLVKRTGEKVFLECVQDMDHENMFWYRQDPGLGLRLIYFSYDVKMKEKGDIPEGYSVSREKKERFSLILESASTNQTSMYLCASSLPRGNSQPQHFGDGTRLSIL.

CDR3 protein: CASSLGQKTGELFF. For the CDR3, the DNA is TGTGCCAGCAGCTTAGGACAGAAAACCGGGGAGCTGTTTTTT. The chain combines TRBV7-9 with TRBJ2-2; D perhaps matches TRBD1 (5 bases). CDR1 and CDR2 from the germline V gene are SEHNR and FQNEAQ (reference sequence). Deletions cut 1 base from V and 5 bases from J, with 8 bases between. This CDR3 contains 14 residues.

The V gene is TRBV5-1, the J gene TRBJ2-2; 8 bases match TRBD1. The germline V gene has CDR1 SGHRS and CDR2 YFSETQ. This CDR3 is built from 16 residues. With V trimmed by 4 bases and J by 5 bases, 10 bases remained unmatched. The CDR3 DNA reads TGCGCCAGCAGCCCGGCCGGGACAGGAATTACCGGGGAGCTGTTTTTT. This translates into CASSPAGTGITGELFF. The full variable domain, rest sourced from reference TRBV5-1 and TRBJ2-2, is KAGVTQTPRYLIKTRGQQVTLSCSPISGHRSVSWYQQTPGQGLQFLFEYFSETQRNKGNFPGRFSGRQFSNSRSEMNVSTLELGDSALYLCASSPAGTGITGELFFGEGSRLTVL.